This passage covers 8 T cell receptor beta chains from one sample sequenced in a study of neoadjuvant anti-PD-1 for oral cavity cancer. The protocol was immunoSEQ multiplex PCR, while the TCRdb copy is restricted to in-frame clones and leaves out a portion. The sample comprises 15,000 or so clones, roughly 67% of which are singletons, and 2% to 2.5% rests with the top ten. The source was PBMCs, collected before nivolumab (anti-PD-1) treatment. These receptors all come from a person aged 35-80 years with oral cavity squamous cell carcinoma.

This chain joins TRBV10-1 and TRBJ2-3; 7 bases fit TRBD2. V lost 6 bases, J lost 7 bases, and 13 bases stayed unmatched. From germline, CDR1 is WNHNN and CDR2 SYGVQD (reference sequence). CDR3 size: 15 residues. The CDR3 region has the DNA TGCGCCAGCAGCGGCGGGGCTAGCGGAGGGAATACGCAGTATTTT. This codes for CASSGGASGGNTQYF.

The CDR3 nucleotides are TGTGCCAGTAGTTCCCGACAGAACACCGGGGAGCTGTTTTTT. As protein: CASSSRQNTGELFF. The V call is TRBV19, the J call TRBJ2-2, with unresolved D. Germline V gives CDR1 LNHDA, CDR2 SQIVND (reference sequence). CDR3 length: 14 residues. Deletions cut 5 bases from V and 1 base from J, with 8 bases between.

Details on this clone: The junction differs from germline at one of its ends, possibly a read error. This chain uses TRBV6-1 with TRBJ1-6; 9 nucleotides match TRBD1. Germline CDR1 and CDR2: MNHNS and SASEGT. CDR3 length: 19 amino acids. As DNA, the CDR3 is TGTGCCAGCAGTGAATGGCGGGGGACAGGGATCGTCCAGAATTCACCCCTCTACTTT. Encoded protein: CASSEWRGTGIVQNSPLYF.

This CDR3 is CASSLGGGLDSGNTIYF. The DNA for the CDR3 is TGTGCCAGCAGCTTAGGTGGGGGATTGGACTCTGGAAACACCATATATTTT. The chain carries TRBV7-2 and TRBJ1-3, with a weak D call TRBD1 (5 bases). This CDR3 spans 17 amino acids. Germline CDR1 SGHTA, CDR2 FQGNSA. The V end was cut by 1 base, the J end by 0 bases, with 13 bases between.

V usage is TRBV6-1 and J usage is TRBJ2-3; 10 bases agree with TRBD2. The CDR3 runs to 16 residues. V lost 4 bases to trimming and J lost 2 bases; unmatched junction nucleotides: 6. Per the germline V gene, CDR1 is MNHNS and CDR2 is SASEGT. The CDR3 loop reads CASSVRAGGNTDTQYF. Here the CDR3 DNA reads TGTGCCAGCAGTGTTCGAGCGGGAGGGAACACAGATACGCAGTATTTT.

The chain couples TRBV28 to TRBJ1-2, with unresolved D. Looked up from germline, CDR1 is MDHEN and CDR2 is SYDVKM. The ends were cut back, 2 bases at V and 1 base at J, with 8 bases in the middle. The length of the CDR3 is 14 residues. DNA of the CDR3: TGTGCCAGCAGTTTAGTGGCGTTTAACTATGGCTACACCTTC. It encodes CASSLVAFNYGYTF.

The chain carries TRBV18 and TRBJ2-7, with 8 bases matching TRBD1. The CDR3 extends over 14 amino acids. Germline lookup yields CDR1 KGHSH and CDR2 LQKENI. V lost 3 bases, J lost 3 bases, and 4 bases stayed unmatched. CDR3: CASSPGQALYEQYF. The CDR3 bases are TGTGCCAGCTCACCGGGACAGGCCCTCTACGAGCAGTACTTC.

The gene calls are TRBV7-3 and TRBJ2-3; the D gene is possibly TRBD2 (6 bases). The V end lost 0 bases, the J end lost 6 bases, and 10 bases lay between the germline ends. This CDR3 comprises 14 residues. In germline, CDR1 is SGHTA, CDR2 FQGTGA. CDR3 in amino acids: CASSLTMEGDTQYF. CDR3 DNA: TGTGCCAGCAGCTTAACGATGGAGGGGGATACGCAGTATTTT. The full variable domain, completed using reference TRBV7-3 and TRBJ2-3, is GAGVSQTPSNKVTEKGKYVELRCDPISGHTALYWYRQSLGQGPEFLIYFQGTGAADDSGLPNDRFFAVRPEGSVSTLKIQRTERGDSAVYLCASSLTMEGDTQYFGPGTRLTVL.